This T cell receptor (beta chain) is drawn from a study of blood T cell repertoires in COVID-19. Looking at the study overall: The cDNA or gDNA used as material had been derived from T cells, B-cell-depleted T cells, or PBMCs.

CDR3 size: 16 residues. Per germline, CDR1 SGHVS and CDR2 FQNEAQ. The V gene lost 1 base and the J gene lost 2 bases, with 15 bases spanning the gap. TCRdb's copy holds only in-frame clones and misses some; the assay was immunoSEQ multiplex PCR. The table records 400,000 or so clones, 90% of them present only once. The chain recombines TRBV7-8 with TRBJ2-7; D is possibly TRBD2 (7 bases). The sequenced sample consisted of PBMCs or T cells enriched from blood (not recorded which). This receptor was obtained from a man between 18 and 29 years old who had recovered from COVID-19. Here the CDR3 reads CASSLGGGGPAYEQYF. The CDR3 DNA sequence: TGTGCCAGCAGCTTAGGGGGGGGCGGGCCCGCCTACGAGCAGTACTTC.